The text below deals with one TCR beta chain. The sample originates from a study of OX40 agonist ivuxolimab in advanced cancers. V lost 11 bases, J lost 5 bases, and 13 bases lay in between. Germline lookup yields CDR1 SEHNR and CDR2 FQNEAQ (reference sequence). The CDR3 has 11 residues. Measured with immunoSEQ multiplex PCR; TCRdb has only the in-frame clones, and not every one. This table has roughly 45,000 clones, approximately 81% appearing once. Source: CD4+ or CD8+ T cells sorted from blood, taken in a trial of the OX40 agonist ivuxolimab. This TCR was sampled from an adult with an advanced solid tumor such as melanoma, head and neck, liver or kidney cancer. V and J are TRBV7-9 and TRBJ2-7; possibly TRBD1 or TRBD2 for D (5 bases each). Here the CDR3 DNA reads TGTGCCTCCGGGACCTCGGACGAGCAGTACTTC. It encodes CASGTSDEQYF.